The 31 T cell receptor beta chains given below trace back to one sample, sequenced in a study of blood T cell repertoires in COVID-19. TCRdb's table, derived via immunoSEQ multiplex PCR, lists solely in-frame clones and lacks some. Of hundreds of thousands of clones listed, roughly 84% are singletons. Sequencing was done on a sample of peripheral blood. Receptor source: a woman between 40 and 50 years old with active or convalescent COVID-19.

About this clone: A much larger clone differs by one base, so this may be a read error. V usage is TRBV6-2 or TRBV6-3 and J usage is TRBJ2-2; 9 positions match TRBD2. The CDR3 is 18 amino acids. CDR1 MNHEY and CDR2 SVGEGT come from the germline V gene. After removal of 6 bases from V and 8 bases from J, the junction contained 19 bases not matched to a gene. The CDR3 bases are TGTGCCAGCAGCCCCCCCCGGACTCGCGGGGGGGCCGATGGGGAGCTGTTTTTT. This encodes CASSPPRTRGGADGELFF.

The V gene is TRBV7-9, the J gene TRBJ2-2; TRBD2 aligns across 7 bases. J lost 5 bases, V lost 5 bases, and 2 bases had no gene match. Per germline, CDR1 SEHNR and CDR2 FQNEAQ (reference sequence). The CDR3 is made up of 13 amino acids. This chain's CDR3 is CASSVRGTGELFF. The CDR3 DNA sequence: TGTGCCAGCAGCGTGCGGGGGACCGGGGAGCTGTTTTTT.

This clone has more than one count but fewer than ten. V and J are TRBV4-2 and TRBJ1-3; D perhaps matches TRBD1 (5 bases). This CDR3 contains 18 residues. The germline V and J ends were trimmed by 0 bases and 1 base, with 16 bases remaining between them. Germline lookup yields CDR1 LGHNA and CDR2 YNFKEQ. CDR3 sequence: CASSQEGQEATSGNTIYF. Written as DNA, the CDR3 is TGTGCCAGCAGCCAAGAGGGGCAGGAAGCCACGTCTGGAAACACCATATATTTT.

The chain recombines TRBV19 with TRBJ2-7; 7 nucleotides line up with TRBD1. The CDR3 has 15 amino acids. Trimming cost V 3 bases and J 2 bases; bases outside gene matches: 7. The germline gives CDR1 LNHDA, CDR2 SQIVND (reference sequence). The CDR3 region is CASSIEGGRTYEQYF. CDR3 in DNA: TGTGCCAGTAGTATTGAAGGGGGCAGGACCTACGAGCAGTACTTC.

The CDR3 bases are TGTGCCATCAGCGGGGGGGGGAATCAGCCCCAGCATTTT. Its protein is CAISGGGNQPQHF. The chain has TRBV10-3 and TRBJ1-5, with D possibly TRBD1 on 5 matching bases. Trimming removed 6 bases at V and 4 bases at J, with 10 bases between. CDR3 length: 13 residues. CDR1 ENHRY and CDR2 SYGVKD come from the germline V gene.

V usage is TRBV5-1 and J usage is TRBJ2-7; 15 bases are a match to TRBD2. This CDR3 has 17 amino acids. The V segment lost 4 bases and the J segment 0 bases; nucleotides outside the gene matches: 5. Germline loops: CDR1 SGHRS, CDR2 YFSETQ. CDR3 in amino acids: CASSPGLAGGSSYEQYF. DNA of the CDR3: TGCGCCAGCAGCCCGGGACTAGCGGGGGGCTCCTCCTACGAGCAGTACTTC.

This sequence joins TRBV2 and TRBJ1-4; 9 nucleotides match TRBD1. The CDR3 spans 15 residues. Trimming took 6 bases from V and 3 from J; bases not matched to a gene: 5. In germline, CDR1 is SNHLY, CDR2 FYNNEI. CDR3 coding DNA: TGTGCCAGCAGACCGGGACAGGGACCTAATGAAAAACTGTTTTTT. This sequence encodes CASRPGQGPNEKLFF.

This rearrangement joins TRBV2 to TRBJ1-2, with a tentative D call TRBD1 (5 bases). Germline CDR1 is SNHLY and CDR2 is FYNNEI. The CDR3 consists of 11 residues. Trimming took 3 bases from V and 12 from J, leaving 11 bases between them. CDR3 in amino acids: CASSDGGAHTF. Written as DNA, the CDR3 is TGTGCCAGCAGTGATGGCGGGGCGCACACCTTC.

The chain is built from TRBV2 and TRBJ1-1, with D maybe TRBD1 (5 bases). The CDR3 has 11 amino acids. Germline V gene data show CDR1 as SNHLY and CDR2 as FYNNEI. Trimming shortened V by 10 bases and J by 5 bases, and 11 bases separated the two germline ends. The CDR3: CAMQGRTEAFF. The CDR3 DNA follows: TGTGCCATGCAGGGTAGGACTGAAGCTTTCTTT.

The gene calls are TRBV19 and TRBJ1-2, with D unclear. The germline CDR1 and CDR2 sequences are LNHDA and SQIVND (reference sequence). The CDR3 covers 13 residues. V lost 7 bases and J 3 bases, leaving 12 bases between the germline ends. The CDR3: CASTQGRDYGYTF. The CDR3 nucleotides read TGTGCCAGTACCCAAGGGCGGGACTATGGCTACACCTTC.

This clone showed up just a few times. The V and J genes are TRBV5-4 and TRBJ1-1; D remains ambiguous. Germline CDR1 SGHNT, CDR2 YYREEE (reference sequence). The CDR3 is 15 residues long. Trimming took off 7 bases at V and 0 bases at J, with 16 bases between the two ends. This CDR3 is CASLYNGGVNTEAFF. CDR3 in DNA: TGTGCCAGCCTTTACAACGGTGGAGTGAACACTGAAGCTTTCTTT.

The rearrangement links TRBV4-1 to TRBJ2-5, with D perhaps matching TRBD2 (6 bases). The V end lost 4 bases, the J end lost 4 bases, and 13 bases lay between the germline ends. In germline, CDR1 is MGHRA, CDR2 YSYEKL. The CDR3 contains 14 residues. CDR3 in DNA: TGCGCCAGCAGCCGCGTCGTGGGGGGAGAGACCCAGTACTTC. This encodes CASSRVVGGETQYF.

This clone rates as medium-sized. CDR3 in amino acids: CATRPGPNTGELFF. DNA for the CDR3: TGTGCCACTAGACCGGGTCCCAACACCGGGGAGCTGTTTTTT. J is TRBJ2-2 and V is TRBV9; D remains unclear. Germline lookup yields CDR1 SGDLS and CDR2 YYNGEE. The CDR3 contains 14 residues. The V end lost 9 bases, the J end lost 2 bases, and 14 bases lay between the germline ends.

The rearrangement links TRBV30 to TRBJ2-1, with D tentatively TRBD1 (5 bases). Germline V gene data show CDR1 as GTSNPN and CDR2 as SVGIG (reference sequence). The CDR3 loop spans 14 amino acids. The V end was cut by 5 bases, the J end by 3 bases, with 14 bases between. CDR3 nucleotides: TGTGCCTGGGGGTTAGGGGCACGCTACAATGAGCAGTTCTTC. Protein: CAWGLGARYNEQFF.

The rearrangement uses TRBV28 and TRBJ1-2, with D possibly matching TRBD1 (6 bases). CDR1 is MDHEN, CDR2 SYDVKM, per germline. V was clipped by 6 bases and J by 8 bases, with 16 bases between them. This CDR3 region has 13 residues. CDR3 sequence (DNA): TGTGCCAGCAGCCGCCTACAGGGTGGCGGCTACACCTTC. As protein: CASSRLQGGGYTF.

The chain joins TRBV13 to TRBJ1-2; the match to TRBD1 covers 7 bases. V shed 0 bases, J shed 2 bases, and the junction held 3 bases outside the gene matches. The germline gives CDR1 PRHDT, CDR2 FYEKMQ (reference sequence). CDR3 length: 15 amino acids. CDR3 DNA: TGTGCCAGCAGCTTAGGCCCACAGGGGAACTATGGCTACACCTTC. This gives the protein CASSLGPQGNYGYTF.

This clone was seen a handful of times. The chain carries TRBV3-1 (or the pseudogene TRBV3-2) and TRBJ1-2, with 9 bases identical to TRBD1. CDR3 length: 13 residues. In germline, CDR1 is LGHDT, CDR2 YNNKEL (reference sequence). The junction had 6 bases not matched to a gene; V was cut back by 9 bases and J by 4 bases. CDR3 loop: CARTWTGVYGYTF. The CDR3 bases are TGTGCCAGGACGTGGACAGGGGTCTATGGCTACACCTTC.

The chain links TRBV4-2 to TRBJ1-2, with D unclear. This CDR3 has 16 residues. Germline CDR1 and CDR2: LGHNA and YNFKEQ. Trimming took off 1 base at V and 3 bases at J, with 15 bases between the two ends. CDR3 DNA sequence: TGTGCCAGCAGCCAAGCAGTCGTGGGAGGGTACTATGGCTACACCTTC. The encoded protein is CASSQAVVGGYYGYTF.

The chain carries TRBV12-5 and TRBJ2-5; TRBD1 might be the D (5 bases). V was cut by 7 bases and J by 5 bases, with 14 bases left in between. The CDR3 has 13 residues. Germline V gene data show CDR1 as LGHNT and CDR2 as FRNRAP. This CDR3 is CASAPQGRETQYF. In DNA form, the CDR3 reads TGTGCTAGTGCCCCCCAGGGAAGGGAGACCCAGTACTTC.

CDR3 in amino acids: CASSLGLAGGTGELFF. CDR3 sequence (DNA): TGCGCCAGCAGCTTGGGACTAGCGGGGGGCACCGGGGAGCTGTTTTTT. The J gene is TRBJ2-2, the V gene TRBV5-1, with 13 bases aligning to TRBD2. This CDR3 is 16 amino acids long. Germline V gene data show CDR1 as SGHRS and CDR2 as YFSETQ. The V gene end was trimmed by 0 bases and the J gene end by 4 bases; junction bases not matched to a gene: 0.

This rearrangement joins TRBV3-1 (or the pseudogene TRBV3-2) to TRBJ2-3; 8 bases align to TRBD2. Trimming at V came to 4 bases and at J to 0 bases, leaving 3 bases not matched to a gene. CDR3 length: 15 residues. Germline assignment: CDR1 LGHDT and CDR2 YNNKEL (reference sequence). CDR3 protein: CASSLRGVSTDTQYF. The CDR3 DNA follows: TGTGCCAGCAGCCTGCGGGGGGTCAGCACAGATACGCAGTATTTT.

The chain joins TRBV27 to TRBJ1-5; TRBD1 might be the D (5 bases). Germline V CDR1 and CDR2: MNHEY, SMNVEV (reference sequence). The CDR3 consists of 15 residues. The germline V and J ends were trimmed by 1 base and 3 bases, with 10 bases remaining between them. The CDR3 protein is CASSLWAGSNQPQHF. The CDR3 region has the DNA TGTGCCAGCAGTTTATGGGCAGGGTCCAATCAGCCCCAGCATTTT.

This chain joins TRBV28 and TRBJ1-5, with TRBD1 matching over 9 bases. The CDR3 has 14 amino acids. Trimming took 4 bases from V and 8 from J; bases not matched to a gene: 6. Germline CDR1 MDHEN, CDR2 SYDVKM. CDR3: CASSSGQGKEPQHF. The CDR3 DNA follows: TGTGCCAGCAGTTCCGGACAGGGGAAGGAGCCCCAGCATTTT.

V gene TRBV6-1 combines with J gene TRBJ1-2, with TRBD1 matching 7 bases. The CDR3 runs 13 residues. J gave up 2 bases and V 3 bases, and 0 bases lay outside the gene matches. The germline gives CDR1 MNHNS, CDR2 SASEGT. Here the CDR3 DNA reads TGTGCCAGCAGTGAGACAGGGAACTATGGCTACACCTTC. This codes for CASSETGNYGYTF.

V and J are TRBV5-1 and TRBJ1-3, with 7 bases fitting TRBD1. V gave up 4 bases and J gave up 7 bases; unmatched junction bases: 5. CDR3 size: 13 residues. The germline gives CDR1 SGHRS, CDR2 YFSETQ. In DNA, the CDR3 is TGCGCCAGCAGCCCAGGGGGTTGGAACACCATATATTTT. This gives the protein CASSPGGWNTIYF.

V usage is TRBV28 and J usage is TRBJ1-2; the D is unclear. The CDR3 sequence is 13 residues long. Germline V gene data show CDR1 as MDHEN and CDR2 as SYDVKM. Trimming shortened V by 3 bases and J by 4 bases, and 9 bases separated the two germline ends. CDR3 sequence: CASSFVQSYGYTF. In DNA, the CDR3 is TGTGCCAGCAGTTTCGTACAGAGCTATGGCTACACCTTC.

This chain connects TRBV15 to TRBJ2-7, with 11 bases fitting TRBD1. The CDR3 is made up of 15 amino acids. Germline lookup yields CDR1 LNHNV and CDR2 YYDKDF (reference sequence). Germline trimming cut 5 bases from V and 4 bases from J; bases unmatched to any gene: 7. The CDR3: CATSGGTGGGYEQYV. The CDR3 region has the DNA TGTGCCACCAGCGGGGGGACAGGGGGAGGGTACGAGCAGTACGTC.

This chain connects TRBV2 to TRBJ1-5, with no clear D. CDR3 length: 16 residues. V was pared by 5 bases and J by 5 bases, with 19 bases between. In germline, CDR1 is SNHLY, CDR2 FYNNEI. CDR3 residues: CASSPSSTGSYQPQHF. CDR3 nucleotides: TGTGCCAGCAGTCCATCCTCGACTGGTTCCTATCAGCCCCAGCATTTT.

This clone showed up just once. V usage is TRBV15 and J usage is TRBJ1-2, with D tentatively TRBD1 (6 bases). CDR3 length equals 13 residues. V was shortened by 2 bases and J by 8 bases, with 12 bases between the two germline ends. CDR1 and CDR2 from the germline V gene are LNHNV and YYDKDF (reference sequence). In DNA, the CDR3 is TGTGCCACCAGCAGAACAGGGCAATTCGGCTACACCTTC. Residues: CATSRTGQFGYTF.

CDR3 bases: TGTGCCAGCAGTTACTCTCCGGGACAAAGGAACACTGAAGCTTTCTTT. Protein sequence: CASSYSPGQRNTEAFF. This chain connects TRBV6-5 to TRBJ1-1, with D perhaps matching TRBD1 (6 bases). This CDR3 comprises 16 residues. CDR1 and CDR2 from the germline V gene are MNHEY and SVGAGI. V was shortened by 0 bases and J by 1 base, with 12 bases between the two germline ends.

V is TRBV7-9 and J is TRBJ2-2; 8 bases line up with TRBD2. The CDR3 consists of 13 residues. Germline CDR1 is SEHNR and CDR2 is FQNEAQ (reference sequence). Germline trimming cut 7 bases from V and 7 bases from J; bases unmatched to any gene: 5. The CDR3 loop is CASTKREGGELFF. CDR3 DNA sequence: TGTGCCAGCACGAAACGGGAGGGCGGGGAGCTGTTTTTT. The full variable domain, in which reference TRBV7-9 and TRBJ2-2 provide the parts outside the CDR3, is DTGVSQNPRHKITKRGQNVTFRCDPISEHNRLYWYRQTLGQGPEFLTYFQNEAQLEKSRLLSDRFSAERPKGSFSTLEIQRTEQGDSAMYLCASTKREGGELFFGEGSRLTVL.